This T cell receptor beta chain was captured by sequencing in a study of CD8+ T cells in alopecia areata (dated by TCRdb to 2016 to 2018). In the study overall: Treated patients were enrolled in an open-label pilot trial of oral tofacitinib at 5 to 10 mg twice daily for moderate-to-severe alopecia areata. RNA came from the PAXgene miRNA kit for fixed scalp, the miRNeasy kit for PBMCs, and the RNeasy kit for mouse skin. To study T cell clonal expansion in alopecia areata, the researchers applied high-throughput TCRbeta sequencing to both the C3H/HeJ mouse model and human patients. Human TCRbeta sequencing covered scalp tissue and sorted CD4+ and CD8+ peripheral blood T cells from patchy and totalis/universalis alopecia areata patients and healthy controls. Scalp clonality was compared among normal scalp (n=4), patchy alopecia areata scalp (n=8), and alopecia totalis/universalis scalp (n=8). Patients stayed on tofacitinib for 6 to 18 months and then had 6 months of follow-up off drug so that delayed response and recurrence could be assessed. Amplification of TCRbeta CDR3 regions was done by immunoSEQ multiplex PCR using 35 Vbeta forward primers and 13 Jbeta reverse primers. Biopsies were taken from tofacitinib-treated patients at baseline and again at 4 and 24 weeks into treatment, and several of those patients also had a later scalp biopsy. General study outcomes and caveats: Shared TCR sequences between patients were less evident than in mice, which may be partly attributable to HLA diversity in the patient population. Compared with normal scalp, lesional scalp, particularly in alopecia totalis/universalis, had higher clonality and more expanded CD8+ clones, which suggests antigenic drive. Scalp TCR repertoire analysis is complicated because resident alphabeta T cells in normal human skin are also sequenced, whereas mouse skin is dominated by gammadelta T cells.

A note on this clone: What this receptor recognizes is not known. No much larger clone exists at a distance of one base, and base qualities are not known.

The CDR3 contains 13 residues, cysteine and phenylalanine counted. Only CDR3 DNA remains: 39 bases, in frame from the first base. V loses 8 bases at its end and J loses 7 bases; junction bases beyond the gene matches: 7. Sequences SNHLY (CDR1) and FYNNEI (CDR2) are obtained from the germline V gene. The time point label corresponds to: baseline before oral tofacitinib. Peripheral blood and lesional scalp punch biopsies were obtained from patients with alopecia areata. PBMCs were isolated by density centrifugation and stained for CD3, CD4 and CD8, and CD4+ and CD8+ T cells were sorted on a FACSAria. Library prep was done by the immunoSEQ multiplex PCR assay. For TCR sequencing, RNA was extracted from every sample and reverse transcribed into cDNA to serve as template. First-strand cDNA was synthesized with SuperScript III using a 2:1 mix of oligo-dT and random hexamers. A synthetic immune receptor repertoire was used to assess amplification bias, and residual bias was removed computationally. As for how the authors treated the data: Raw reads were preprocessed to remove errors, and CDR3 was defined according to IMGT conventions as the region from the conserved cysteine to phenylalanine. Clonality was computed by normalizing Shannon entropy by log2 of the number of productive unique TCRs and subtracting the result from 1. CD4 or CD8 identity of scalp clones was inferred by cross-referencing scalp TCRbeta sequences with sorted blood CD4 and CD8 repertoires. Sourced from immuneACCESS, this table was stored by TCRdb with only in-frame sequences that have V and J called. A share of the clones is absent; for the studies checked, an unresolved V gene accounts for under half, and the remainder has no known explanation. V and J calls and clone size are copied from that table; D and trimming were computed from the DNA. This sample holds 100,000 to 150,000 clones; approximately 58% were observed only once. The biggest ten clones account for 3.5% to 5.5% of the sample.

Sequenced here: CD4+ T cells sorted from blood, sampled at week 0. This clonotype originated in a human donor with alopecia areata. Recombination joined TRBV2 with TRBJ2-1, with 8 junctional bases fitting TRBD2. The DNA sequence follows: TGTGCCAGCTGGGCGGGAGGCGGGAATGAGCAGTTCTTC. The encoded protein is CASWAGGGNEQFF.